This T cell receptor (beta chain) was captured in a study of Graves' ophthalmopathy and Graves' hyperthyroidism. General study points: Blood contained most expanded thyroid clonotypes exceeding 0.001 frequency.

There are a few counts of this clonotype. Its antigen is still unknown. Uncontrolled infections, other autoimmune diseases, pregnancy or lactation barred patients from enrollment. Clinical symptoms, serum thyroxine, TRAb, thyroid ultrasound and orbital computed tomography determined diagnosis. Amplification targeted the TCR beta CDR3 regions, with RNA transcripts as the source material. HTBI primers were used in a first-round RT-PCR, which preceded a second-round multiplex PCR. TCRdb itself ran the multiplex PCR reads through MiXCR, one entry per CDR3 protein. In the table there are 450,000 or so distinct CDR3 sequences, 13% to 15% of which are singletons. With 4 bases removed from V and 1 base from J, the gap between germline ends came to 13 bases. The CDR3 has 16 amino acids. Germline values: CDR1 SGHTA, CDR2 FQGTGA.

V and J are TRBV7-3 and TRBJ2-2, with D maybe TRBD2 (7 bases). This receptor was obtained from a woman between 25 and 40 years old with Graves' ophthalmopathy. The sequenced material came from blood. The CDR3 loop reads CASSSRGGGNTGELFF. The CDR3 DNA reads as TGTGCCAGCAGCTCCAGGGGCGGGGGGAACACCGGGGAGCTGTTTTTT. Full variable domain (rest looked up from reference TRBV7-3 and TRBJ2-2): GAGVSQTPSNKVTEKGKYVELRCDPISGHTALYWYRQSLGQGPEFLIYFQGTGAADDSGLPNDRFFAVRPEGSVSTLKIQRTERGDSAVYLCASSSRGGGNTGELFFGEGSRLTVL.